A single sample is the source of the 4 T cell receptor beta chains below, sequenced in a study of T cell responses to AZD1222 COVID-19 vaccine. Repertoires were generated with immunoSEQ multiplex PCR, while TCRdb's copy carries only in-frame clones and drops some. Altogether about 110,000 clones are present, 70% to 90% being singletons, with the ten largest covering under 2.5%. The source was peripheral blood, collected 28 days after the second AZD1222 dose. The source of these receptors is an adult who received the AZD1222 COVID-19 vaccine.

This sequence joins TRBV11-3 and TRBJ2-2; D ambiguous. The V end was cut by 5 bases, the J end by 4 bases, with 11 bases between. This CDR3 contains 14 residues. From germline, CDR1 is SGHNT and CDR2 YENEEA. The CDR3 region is CASSLGSSTGELFF. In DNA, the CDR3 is TGTGCCAGCAGCCTCGGTTCCAGCACCGGGGAGCTGTTTTTT.

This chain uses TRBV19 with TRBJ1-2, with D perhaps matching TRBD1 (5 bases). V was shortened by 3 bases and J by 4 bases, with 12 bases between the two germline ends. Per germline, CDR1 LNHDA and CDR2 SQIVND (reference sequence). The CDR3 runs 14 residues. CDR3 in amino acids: CASSIGTGSYGYTF. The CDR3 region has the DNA TGTGCCAGTAGTATCGGAACAGGCTCCTATGGCTACACCTTC.

CDR3 nucleotide sequence: TGTGCCATCAGTTCTAGCGGGAGGATCGGGGAGCTGTTTTTT. This gives the protein CAISSSGRIGELFF. The chain recombines TRBV10-3 with TRBJ2-2; 11 bases fit TRBD2. The V and J ends lost 5 bases and 7 bases, in that order; junction bases with no gene match: 3. Germline lookup yields CDR1 ENHRY and CDR2 SYGVKD. The CDR3 sequence is 14 residues long.

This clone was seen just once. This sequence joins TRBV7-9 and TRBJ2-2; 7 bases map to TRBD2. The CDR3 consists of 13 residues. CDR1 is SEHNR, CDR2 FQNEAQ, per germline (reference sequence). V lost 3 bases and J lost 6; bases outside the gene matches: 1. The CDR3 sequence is CASSLTSPGELFF. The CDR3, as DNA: TGTGCCAGCAGCTTGACTAGCCCCGGGGAGCTGTTTTTT.